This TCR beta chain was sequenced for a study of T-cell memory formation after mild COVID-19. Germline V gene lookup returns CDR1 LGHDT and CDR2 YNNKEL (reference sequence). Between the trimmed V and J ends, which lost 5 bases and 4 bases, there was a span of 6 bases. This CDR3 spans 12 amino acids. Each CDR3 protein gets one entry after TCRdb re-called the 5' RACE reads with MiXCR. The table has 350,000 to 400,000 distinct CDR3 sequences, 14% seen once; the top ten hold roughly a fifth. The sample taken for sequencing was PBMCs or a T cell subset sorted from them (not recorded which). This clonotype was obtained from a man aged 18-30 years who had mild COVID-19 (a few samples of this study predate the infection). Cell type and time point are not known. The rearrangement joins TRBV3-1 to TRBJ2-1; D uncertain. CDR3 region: CASSYRYNEQFF. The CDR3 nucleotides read TGTGCCAGCAGCTACCGATACAATGAGCAGTTCTTC.